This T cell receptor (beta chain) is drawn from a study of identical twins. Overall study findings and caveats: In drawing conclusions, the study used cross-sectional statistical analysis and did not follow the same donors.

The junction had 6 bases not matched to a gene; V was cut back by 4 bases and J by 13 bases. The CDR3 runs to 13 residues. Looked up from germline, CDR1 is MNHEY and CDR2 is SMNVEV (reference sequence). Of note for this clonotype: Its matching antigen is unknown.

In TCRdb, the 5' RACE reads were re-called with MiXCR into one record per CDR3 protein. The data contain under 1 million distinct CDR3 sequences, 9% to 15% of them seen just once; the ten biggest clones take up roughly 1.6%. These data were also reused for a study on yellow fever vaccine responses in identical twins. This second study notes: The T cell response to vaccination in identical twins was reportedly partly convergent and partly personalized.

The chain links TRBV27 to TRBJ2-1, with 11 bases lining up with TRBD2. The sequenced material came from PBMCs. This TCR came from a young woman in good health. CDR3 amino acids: CASSSLTSGGQFF. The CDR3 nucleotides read TGTGCCAGCAGTTCCTTAACTAGCGGGGGACAGTTCTTC.